Shown below are 10 T cell receptor beta chains from a single sample sequenced in a study of metastatic and nonmetastatic thyroid tumors. TCRdb re-analyzed the PCR reads through MiXCR. The sample contains tens of thousands of clones, roughly 15% of which appear only once. Patients were all untreated before their thyroid surgery. The sample comprised tumor tissue. These receptors originate from a female donor with papillary thyroid cancer or a benign thyroid nodule (not recorded which). Some clones in this sample may be carry-over from other donors' samples.

The V gene is TRBV6-1, the J gene TRBJ2-7; 9 bases line up with TRBD1. J was trimmed by 10 bases and V by 5 bases; bases with no gene match: 6. CDR1 and CDR2 (germline): MNHNS, SASEGT. This CDR3 region has 12 residues. The CDR3 loop reads CASSPGQGRQYF. CDR3 bases: TGTGCCAGCAGTCCAGGACAGGGGAGACAGTACTTC.

In its sample, this clone was seen many times. The rearrangement uses TRBV5-8 and TRBJ1-4; 8 nucleotides match TRBD1. This CDR3 contains 16 residues. Germline CDR1 is SGHTS and CDR2 is YDEGEE. J gave up 2 bases and V 2 bases, and 5 bases lay outside the gene matches. The CDR3 is CASSFRGQRTNEKLFF. In DNA, the CDR3 is TGTGCCAGCAGCTTCAGGGGGCAGAGGACTAATGAAAAACTGTTTTTT. The full variable domain, in which reference TRBV5-8 and TRBJ1-4 provide the parts outside the CDR3, is EAGVTQSPTHLIKTRGQQATLRCSPISGHTSVYWYQQALGLGLQFLLWYDEGEERNRGNFPPRFSGRQFPNYSSELNVNALELEDSALYLCASSFRGQRTNEKLFFGSGTQLSVL.

The table lists this clone with many counts. The chain combines TRBV11-1 with TRBJ2-7; 7 nucleotides agree with TRBD1. The CDR3 sequence is 13 residues long. Germline V gives CDR1 SGHAT, CDR2 FQDESV (reference sequence). J lost 5 bases, V lost 8 bases, and 9 bases had no gene match. CDR3: CASELGTEDEQYF. The DNA for the CDR3 is TGTGCCAGCGAGTTGGGGACAGAAGACGAGCAGTACTTC.

This clone appeared many times. The chain uses TRBV2 and TRBJ2-1; D remains ambiguous. This CDR3 comprises 12 residues. Trimming cost V 8 bases and J 3 bases, with 8 bases left between them. CDR1 SNHLY and CDR2 FYNNEI come from the germline V gene. The CDR3 coding sequence is TGTGCCAGCGGGCAGGACTACAATGAGCAGTTCTTC. This sequence encodes CASGQDYNEQFF.

Comments on this clone: One junction end does not reproduce the germline sequence, and a read error may be involved. This chain links TRBV6-1 with TRBJ1-1, with TRBD1 as a possible D gene (6 bases). The germline CDR1 and CDR2 sequences are MNHNS and SASEGT. The CDR3 is 14 residues long. CDR3 in DNA: TGTGCCAACAGTGAAGGGGGGGGCCACACTGAAGCTTTCTTT. Encoded protein: CANSEGGGHTEAFF.

This clone was seen ten or more times. The chain employs TRBV6-5 and TRBJ2-1; D may match TRBD1 or TRBD2 (5 bases each). V shed 7 bases and J shed 8 bases, with 33 bases lying between them. CDR3 size: 19 residues. Germline CDR1 and CDR2: MNHEY and SVGAGI. This chain's CDR3 is CASTPGAWRVVQPAYEQFF. Written as DNA, the CDR3 is TGTGCCAGCACCCCCGGGGCTTGGCGCGTAGTTCAGCCCGCTTATGAGCAGTTCTTC.

This clone was detected many times. The chain carries TRBV19 and TRBJ1-4; D ambiguous. CDR3 length: 11 amino acids. Germline CDR1 LNHDA, CDR2 SQIVND (reference sequence). Trimming removed 1 base at V and 7 bases at J, with 1 base between. The CDR3 DNA is TGTGCCAGTAGTATAGCTGAAAAACTGTTTTTT. Its translation: CASSIAEKLFF.

At least ten counts were recorded for this clone. The V and J genes are TRBV10-1 and TRBJ2-7, with 9 bases aligning to TRBD1. Trimming at V came to 7 bases and at J to 3 bases, leaving 7 bases not matched to a gene. From germline, CDR1 is WNHNN and CDR2 SYGVQD (reference sequence). The CDR3 has 14 residues. The DNA of the CDR3 is TGCGCCAGCATGGACAGGGGTCATTGCTACGAGCAGTACTTC. This gives the protein CASMDRGHCYEQYF.

In regard to this clone: Since no conserved phenylalanine or tryptophan closes the CDR3, a read error is the likely cause. V is TRBV24-1 and J is TRBJ2-1; 12 nucleotides match TRBD2. CDR3 size: 16 residues. V trimming: 4 bases; J trimming: 6 bases; junction bases outside the gene matches: 6. CDR1 and CDR2 from the germline V gene are KGHDR and SFDVKD. The DNA for the CDR3 is TGTGCCACCAGTGACCCACTAGCGGGGGGCCCCAATGAGCAGTTCCTC. This sequence encodes CATSDPLAGGPNEQFL.

This clone was picked up many times. This could be a read error, since a much larger clone is one nucleotide away. The rearrangement joins TRBV19 to TRBJ2-3, with 10 positions matching TRBD2. Germline CDR1 reads LNHDA; CDR2 reads SQIVND (reference sequence). This CDR3 contains 13 residues. The CDR3 loop is CAGSRGLADTQYF. As DNA, the CDR3 is TGTGCCGGTAGTAGGGGACTAGCGGATACGCAGTATTTT. Combining the CDR3 with reference TRBV19 and TRBJ2-3 gives the whole variable domain DGGITQSPKYLFRKEGQNVTLSCEQNLNHDAMYWYRQDPGQGLRLIYYSQIVNDFQKGDIAEGYSVSREKKESFPLTVTSAQKNPTAFYLCAGSRGLADTQYFGPGTRLTVL.